These T cell receptor beta chains were read from a single sample in a study of molecular identifiers for immune sequencing clone quantification. Via MiXCR, TCRdb re-called the PCR reads, giving one row per CDR3 protein. The sample yields fewer than 350,000 distinct CDR3 sequences, over 20% seen once. Sequencing was performed on naive CD8+ T cells from blood, with Jurkat cell RNA spiked in. These receptors were obtained from a human donor in good health. Some libraries in this study had Jurkat cell RNA spiked in. Each CDR3 is given with its conserved first and last residue. D genes are given only for firm matches. Expanded clones get a size class; other rows say once, few or many, or leave the size out.

d_call: .; v_call: TRBV6-2/TRBV6-3; clone_size: many; j_call: TRBJ1-5; cdr3_nt: TGTGCCAGCGAAAATGGGCGCAATCAGCCCCAGCATTTT; cdr3_aa: CASENGRNQPQHF
d_call: .; v_call: TRBV29-1; clone_size: few; j_call: TRBJ2-7; cdr3_nt: TGCAGCGTTGAAATAGTTGGGGTGGAAACCTACGAGCAGTACTTC; cdr3_aa: CSVEIVGVETYEQYF
d_call: .; v_call: TRBV6-6; clone_size: .; j_call: TRBJ2-7; cdr3_nt: TGTGCCAGCAGTTCAAACAGGGATTACTCCTACGAGCAGTACTTC; cdr3_aa: CASSSNRDYSYEQYF
d_call: .; v_call: TRBV27; clone_size: .; j_call: TRBJ1-1; cdr3_nt: TGTGCCAGCAGTCCCCACCGAGACACTGAAGCTTTCTTT; cdr3_aa: CASSPHRDTEAFF
d_call: .; v_call: TRBV21-1; clone_size: .; j_call: TRBJ2-5; cdr3_nt: TGTGCCAGCAGCAAATCCCAGGACAGGAAAGCGACCCAGTACTTC; cdr3_aa: CASSKSQDRKATQYF
d_call: .; v_call: TRBV2; clone_size: .; j_call: TRBJ2-3; cdr3_nt: TGTGCCAGCAGTGAATTGCTGGCAGGGGGCACAGATACGCAGTATTTT; cdr3_aa: CASSELLAGGTDTQYF
d_call: TRBD1; v_call: TRBV28; clone_size: many; j_call: TRBJ2-2; cdr3_nt: TGTGCCAGCAGTTTGTCTCCAACAGGGGTCGGAACCGGGGAGCTGTTTTTT; cdr3_aa: CASSLSPTGVGTGELFF
d_call: .; v_call: TRBV6-2/TRBV6-3; clone_size: many; j_call: TRBJ2-2; cdr3_nt: TGTGCCAGCAGTTCGCTCTCGGGCACCGGGGAGCTGTTTTTT; cdr3_aa: CASSSLSGTGELFF
d_call: .; v_call: TRBV5-3; clone_size: .; j_call: TRBJ2-1; cdr3_nt: TGTGCCAGCAGCACAACAGAGATTGAGCAGTTCTTC; cdr3_aa: CASSTTEIEQFF
d_call: TRBD1; v_call: TRBV28; clone_size: few; j_call: TRBJ1-4; cdr3_nt: TGTGCCAGCGGGCTTACAGGGGGCGCCTGGAATGAAAAACTGTTTTTT; cdr3_aa: CASGLTGGAWNEKLFF
d_call: TRBD1; v_call: TRBV7-9; clone_size: many; j_call: TRBJ1-1; cdr3_nt: TGTGCCAGCAGCCCCAGGACAGGGTCCGGTAAAAGCACTGAAGCTTTCTTT; cdr3_aa: CASSPRTGSGKSTEAFF
d_call: .; v_call: TRBV20-1; clone_size: few; j_call: TRBJ2-2; cdr3_nt: TGCAGTGCTCTGGGGCCCGGGGAGCTGTTTTTT; cdr3_aa: CSALGPGELFF
d_call: .; v_call: TRBV7-9; clone_size: many; j_call: TRBJ2-2; cdr3_nt: TGTGCCAGCAGCCCCAGGGAGAGCGCCGGGGAGCTGTTTTTT; cdr3_aa: CASSPRESAGELFF
d_call: .; v_call: TRBV30; clone_size: many; j_call: TRBJ1-1; cdr3_nt: TGTGCCTGGAGTGTGGTGAGGGCCTCTGAAGCTTTCTTT; cdr3_aa: CAWSVVRASEAFF